This TCR beta chain comes out of a study of CXCR3-negative and CXCR3-positive naive CD8 T cells. Study results and limitations: CXCR3-negative naive cells had less hydrophobic TRB CDR3s than did CXCR3-positive naive cells. Comparably high diversity was seen in both naive subsets, and much lower diversity in memory CD8+ cells. Similar TRBV-TRBJ gene usage was seen in naive CXCR3-negative and CXCR3-positive cells, but not in memory cells.

Naive CD8+ T cells carried a CD45RO-CCR7+CD27+CD95- phenotype. With regard to this clonotype: Its antigen is currently unknown.

The CDR3 is 15 amino acids. Germline V gene data show CDR1 as MDHEN and CDR2 as SYDVKM. Each TRB cDNA library was prepared by 5' RACE (with UMI labels). TCRdb re-called the 5' RACE reads; one entry per CDR3 protein, DNA not given. This sample lists 85,000 to 90,000 distinct CDR3 sequences; its ten largest clones have 0.82%. This TCR was sampled from a human donor in good health. Some clones in this sample may be carry-over from other donors' samples. Source material: naive CXCR3+ CD8+ T cells from blood. Subset specified: CD45RO-CCR7+CD27+CD95- naive CD8+ T cells expressing CXCR3 (TNR3+). The chain employs TRBV28 and TRBJ2-3; the D call of TRBD2 rests on TCRdb alone, since no DNA is present to check it. The CDR3 sequence: CASRITSDLQYGQYF.